Presented here are 26 T cell receptor beta chains from one specimen sequenced in a study of blood T cell repertoires in COVID-19. Here immunoSEQ multiplex PCR was the method, and the copy in TCRdb shows in-frame clones only, minus some. The table includes 350,000 to 500,000 clones, 85% to 90% detected once. Sequenced: peripheral blood. The receptors were gathered from a man younger than 35 with COVID-19, enrolled during active disease.

This clone was seen once. This chain connects TRBV7-2 to TRBJ2-7; D perhaps matches TRBD1 (6 bases). Looked up from germline, CDR1 is SGHTA and CDR2 is FQGNSA. V was cut by 5 bases and J by 1 base, with 15 bases left in between. The CDR3 covers 15 residues. CDR3 bases: TGTGCCAGCAGCGGGTCCGGACAGTTTTCCTACGAGCAGTACTTC. This codes for CASSGSGQFSYEQYF. Together with reference TRBV7-2 and TRBJ2-7, the CDR3 gives the full variable domain: GAGVSQSPSNKVTEKGKDVELRCDPISGHTALYWYRQSLGQGLEFLIYFQGNSAPDKSGLPSDRFSAERTGGSVSTLTIQRTQQEDSAVYLCASSGSGQFSYEQYFGPGTRLTVT.

CDR3 loop: CASSLGYPASGMDEQFF. For the CDR3, the DNA is TGTGCCAGCAGCTTAGGATATCCGGCTAGCGGCATGGATGAGCAGTTCTTC. The chain has TRBV7-8 and TRBJ2-1; 7 bases map to TRBD2. The CDR3 contains 17 residues. Germline loops: CDR1 SGHVS, CDR2 FQNEAQ. V lost 1 base, J lost 8 bases, and 14 bases stayed unmatched.

The V gene is TRBV7-8, the J gene TRBJ2-3; perhaps TRBD2 as D (5 bases). V was trimmed by 5 bases and J by 2 bases, leaving 14 bases between them. Per the germline V gene, CDR1 is SGHVS and CDR2 is FQNEAQ. The CDR3 spans 15 residues. CDR3 loop: CASSPRRRTTDTQYF. In nucleotides, the CDR3 is TGTGCCAGCAGCCCCAGGCGGAGGACCACAGATACGCAGTATTTT.

V usage is TRBV2 and J usage is TRBJ2-7; 9 bases agree with TRBD1. V lost 2 bases and J lost 3; bases outside the gene matches: 5. Germline CDR1 and CDR2: SNHLY and FYNNEI. CDR3 length: 15 amino acids. The CDR3 nucleotides read TGTGCCAGCAGTGAATGGGACAGGGAGAACTACGAGCAGTACTTC. Translation: CASSEWDRENYEQYF.

This rearrangement joins TRBV7-9 to TRBJ2-1, with 10 bases that match TRBD1. V trimming: 4 bases; J trimming: 3 bases; junction bases outside the gene matches: 9. Germline-derived CDR1 and CDR2 are SEHNR and FQNEAQ (reference sequence). This CDR3 comprises 17 residues. CDR3 region: CASSSGTGDHYYNEQFF. CDR3 in DNA: TGTGCCAGCAGCTCAGGGACAGGGGACCACTACTACAATGAGCAGTTCTTC.

In this sample, this clone turned up a few times. The chain recombines TRBV13 with TRBJ1-2, with D uncertain. Germline CDR1 is PRHDT and CDR2 is FYEKMQ (reference sequence). This CDR3 spans 14 amino acids. The V gene lost 2 bases and the J gene lost 3 bases, with 10 bases spanning the gap. The CDR3 region is CASSLPGLDYGYTF. Here the CDR3 DNA reads TGTGCCAGCAGCTTACCCGGGTTGGACTATGGCTACACCTTC.

V and J are TRBV7-6 and TRBJ1-1; D possibly corresponds to TRBD1 (6 bases). This CDR3 is built from 15 residues. Germline lookup yields CDR1 SGHVS and CDR2 FNYEAQ. The germline V and J ends were trimmed by 5 bases and 4 bases, with 17 bases remaining between them. Here the CDR3 DNA reads TGTGCCAGCAGCCTTATGTTGGGGACACGCACTGAAGCTTTCTTT. This codes for CASSLMLGTRTEAFF.

This chain joins TRBV29-1 and TRBJ1-2, with 7 bases lining up with TRBD1. This CDR3 has 11 residues. J gave up 6 bases and V 6 bases, and 4 bases lay outside the gene matches. Germline values: CDR1 SQVTM, CDR2 ANQGSEA. DNA for the CDR3: TGCAGCGTGAGACAGGGTGATGGCTACACCTTC. This gives the protein CSVRQGDGYTF.

This sequence joins TRBV7-9 and TRBJ2-7; the match to TRBD2 covers 7 bases. The junction had 7 bases not matched to a gene; V was cut back by 4 bases and J by 1 base. This CDR3 is built from 15 residues. CDR1 and CDR2 (germline): SEHNR, FQNEAQ (reference sequence). CDR3 sequence: CASSSQERGSYEQYF. Here the CDR3 DNA reads TGTGCCAGCAGCTCCCAGGAGCGGGGATCCTACGAGCAGTACTTC.

This chain connects TRBV27 to TRBJ2-1, with D perhaps matching TRBD2 (6 bases). The CDR3 contains 15 residues. The V gene's germline CDR1 is MNHEY and CDR2 SMNVEV (reference sequence). V was pared by 5 bases and J by 4 bases, with 15 bases between. The CDR3 bases are TGTGCCAGCAGTGACTCCGGGACTCGTTACAATGAGCAGTTCTTC. It yields the protein CASSDSGTRYNEQFF.

The chain combines TRBV5-4 with TRBJ1-4, with D hard to call. The length of the CDR3 is 16 residues. CDR1 and CDR2 from the germline V gene are SGHNT and YYREEE (reference sequence). V was pared by 5 bases and J by 7 bases, with 21 bases between. This CDR3 is CASSPSPGGMSEKLFF. The CDR3 DNA reads TGTGCCAGCAGTCCAAGCCCAGGAGGGATGAGTGAAAAACTGTTTTTT.

This sequence joins TRBV6-5 and TRBJ2-6, with 7 nucleotides matching TRBD1. The CDR3 runs 15 residues. V was clipped by 6 bases and J by 4 bases; unmatched bases: 6. Germline CDR1 reads MNHEY; CDR2 reads SVGAGI. The CDR3, as DNA: TGTGCCAGCAGACACAGGGGACGCGGGGCCAACGTCCTGACTTTC. Encoded protein: CASRHRGRGANVLTF.

The chain has TRBV15 and TRBJ2-3; weak D call: TRBD1 (6 bases). Germline loops: CDR1 LNHNV, CDR2 YYDKDF (reference sequence). This CDR3 has 12 residues. V was pared by 0 bases and J by 11 bases, with 9 bases between. Here the CDR3 DNA reads TGTGCCACCAGCAGAGAGGGCAGGGGGCAGTATTTT. It is translated as CATSREGRGQYF.

V usage is TRBV5-5 and J usage is TRBJ2-3; perhaps TRBD2 as D (6 bases). Germline CDR1 SGHKS, CDR2 YYEKEE (reference sequence). V lost 2 bases, J lost 3 bases, and 16 bases lay in between. The CDR3 covers 16 residues. CDR3 protein: CASSFRDRRGTDTQYF. The CDR3 nucleotides are TGTGCCAGCAGCTTCCGGGACCGGAGGGGAACAGATACGCAGTATTTT. Complete variable domain (other parts from reference TRBV5-5 and TRBJ2-3): DAGVTQSPTHLIKTRGQQVTLRCSPISGHKSVSWYQQVLGQGPQFIFQYYEKEERGRGNFPDRFSARQFPNYSSELNVNALLLGDSALYLCASSFRDRRGTDTQYFGPGTRLTVL.

The rearrangement uses TRBV19 and TRBJ2-6; 8 nucleotides agree with TRBD1. In germline, CDR1 is LNHDA, CDR2 SQIVND (reference sequence). V shed 4 bases, J shed 3 bases, and the junction held 2 bases outside the gene matches. CDR3 length equals 15 residues. The CDR3 reads CASSTGGSGANVLTF. In DNA, the CDR3 is TGTGCCAGTAGTACAGGGGGCAGTGGGGCCAACGTCCTGACTTTC. The full variable domain, rest sourced from reference TRBV19 and TRBJ2-6, is DGGITQSPKYLFRKEGQNVTLSCEQNLNHDAMYWYRQDPGQGLRLIYYSQIVNDFQKGDIAEGYSVSREKKESFPLTVTSAQKNPTAFYLCASSTGGSGANVLTFGAGSRLTVL.

The V call is TRBV6-5, the J call TRBJ2-1, with TRBD2 matching over 8 bases. This CDR3 is built from 14 residues. With V trimmed by 5 bases and J by 7 bases, 7 bases remained unmatched. Germline V gene data show CDR1 as MNHEY and CDR2 as SVGAGI. The CDR3 bases are TGTGCCAGCAGTATGGCGGGGGGCGGGAATGAGCAGTTCTTC. This gives the protein CASSMAGGGNEQFF.

The chain recombines TRBV10-2 with TRBJ2-7, with D hard to call. V was pared by 3 bases and J by 5 bases, with 14 bases between. CDR1 WSHSY and CDR2 SAAADI come from the germline V gene. This CDR3 is 14 amino acids long. CDR3 DNA sequence: TGCGCCAGCAGTGAAATACATGCTGCCAACGAGCAGTACTTC. Amino acids: CASSEIHAANEQYF.

This clone was recorded once. The chain joins TRBV18 to TRBJ1-1; D is uncertain. V was cut by 2 bases and J by 5 bases, with 9 bases left in between. CDR1 is KGHSH and CDR2 is LQKENI in the germline V gene. The CDR3 length is 13 residues. The CDR3 DNA reads as TGTGCCAGCTCACCAACCCGGGAGACTGAAGCTTTCTTT. Its protein is CASSPTRETEAFF. The full variable domain, its missing parts supplied by reference TRBV18 and TRBJ1-1, is NAGVMQNPRHLVRRRGQEARLRCSPMKGHSHVYWYRQLPEEGLKFMVYLQKENIIDESGMPKERFSAEFPKEGPSILRIQQVVRGDSAAYFCASSPTRETEAFFGQGTRLTVV.

V gene TRBV7-9 combines with J gene TRBJ1-2; D not resolved. This CDR3 has 12 residues. The germline V and J ends were trimmed by 4 bases and 8 bases, with 11 bases remaining between them. In germline, CDR1 is SEHNR, CDR2 FQNEAQ (reference sequence). The CDR3 loop reads CASSSNLKGYTF. DNA for the CDR3: TGTGCCAGCAGCTCCAACCTAAAGGGCTACACCTTC.

The chain uses TRBV7-9 and TRBJ2-7; 15 bases fit TRBD2. CDR3 length: 14 residues. Germline loops: CDR1 SEHNR, CDR2 FQNEAQ (reference sequence). The ends lost 4 bases at V and 6 bases at J; junction bases unmatched: 1. CDR3 sequence: CASSSGLAGGEQYF. DNA for the CDR3: TGTGCCAGCAGCTCGGGACTAGCGGGAGGCGAGCAGTACTTC.

This clone was found once. The rearrangement joins TRBV5-4 to TRBJ2-1, with 12 bases lining up with TRBD1. Germline CDR1 is SGHNT and CDR2 is YYREEE (reference sequence). The CDR3 is made up of 18 amino acids. V lost 2 bases and J lost 7; bases outside the gene matches: 13. DNA of the CDR3: TGTGCCAGCAGCTTCTGGTGGGGGGGACAGGGGGCTAGAAATGAGCAGTTCTTC. This sequence encodes CASSFWWGGQGARNEQFF.

The J gene is TRBJ1-6, the V gene TRBV12-5; tentative D call: TRBD1 (6 bases). Trimming cost V 6 bases and J 7 bases, with 13 bases left between them. The germline gives CDR1 LGHNT, CDR2 FRNRAP. The CDR3 runs to 14 residues. This CDR3 is CASGPQGTNSPLHF. The CDR3 DNA sequence: TGTGCTAGTGGCCCACAGGGAACCAATTCACCCCTCCACTTT.

V usage is TRBV6-6 and J usage is TRBJ1-2; D is possibly TRBD1 (5 bases). The germline V gene has CDR1 MNHNY and CDR2 SVGAGI (reference sequence). CDR3 size: 13 residues. Trimming took off 6 bases at V and 3 bases at J, with 11 bases between the two ends. The CDR3 loop is CASSPGGDYGYTF. The DNA for the CDR3 is TGTGCCAGCAGCCCCGGGGGAGACTATGGCTACACCTTC.

The chain uses TRBV5-1 and TRBJ2-2; D not resolved. This CDR3 is built from 14 residues. Germline CDR1 SGHRS, CDR2 YFSETQ. Deletions cut 2 bases from V and 2 bases from J, with 7 bases between. The CDR3 reads CASSFGDNTGELFF. The CDR3 region has the DNA TGCGCCAGCAGCTTTGGAGATAACACCGGGGAGCTGTTTTTT.

V is TRBV19 and J is TRBJ2-1, with 14 bases lining up with TRBD2. CDR1 is LNHDA, CDR2 SQIVND, per germline (reference sequence). J gave up 7 bases and V 5 bases, and 4 bases lay outside the gene matches. The CDR3 loop spans 15 amino acids. CDR3 sequence reads: CASSPRTSGRNEQFF. As DNA, the CDR3 is TGTGCCAGTAGTCCGCGGACTAGCGGGAGGAATGAGCAGTTCTTC.

The J gene is TRBJ1-1, the V gene TRBV5-1, with D perhaps TRBD1 (5 bases). V was trimmed by 4 bases and J by 6 bases, leaving 13 bases between them. The germline gives CDR1 SGHRS, CDR2 YFSETQ. This CDR3 is 13 amino acids long. CDR3 protein: CASSPGQDAEAFF. The CDR3 bases are TGCGCCAGCAGCCCAGGACAAGACGCTGAAGCTTTCTTT.